Each of the 25 T cell receptor beta chains below was sequenced from the same sample in a study of blood T cell repertoires in COVID-19. The data were produced by immunoSEQ multiplex PCR, yet TCRdb's version contains in-frame clones alone and is incomplete. The sample shows 92,000 or so clones, 70% to 90% of them seen only once. The sample comprised peripheral blood. The receptors shown here come from a man in his fifties or sixties with acute or convalescent COVID-19.

The chain links TRBV6-2 or TRBV6-3 to TRBJ2-7, with 8 bases that match TRBD1. The CDR3 length is 18 residues. Germline CDR1 reads MNHEY; CDR2 reads SVGEGT. With V trimmed by 0 bases and J by 2 bases, 12 bases remained unmatched. The CDR3 loop is CASSYSMAGTGLTYEQYF. The CDR3 DNA follows: TGTGCCAGCAGTTACTCGATGGCTGGGACAGGTCTAACCTACGAGCAGTACTTC.

V gene TRBV28 combines with J gene TRBJ1-4, with a weak D call TRBD1 (5 bases). The CDR3 is 17 residues long. Trimming pared 6 bases from V and 3 bases from J, leaving 20 bases between. Germline V lookup: CDR1 MDHEN, CDR2 SYDVKM. The CDR3 sequence: CASRGTDRGGANEKLFF. CDR3 bases: TGTGCCAGCAGAGGCACCGATCGTGGGGGGGCTAATGAAAAACTGTTTTTT.

The chain couples TRBV7-9 to TRBJ1-4; 8 nucleotides align to TRBD1. This CDR3 comprises 17 residues. After removal of 5 bases from V and 4 bases from J, the junction contained 12 bases not matched to a gene. Germline CDR1 SEHNR, CDR2 FQNEAQ (reference sequence). The CDR3 is CASSDYLETGDNEKLFF. CDR3 bases: TGTGCCAGCAGCGACTACCTCGAGACAGGGGATAATGAAAAACTGTTTTTT.

Details on this clone: One end of the junction varies from germline; a read error may be responsible. The chain has TRBV10-3 and TRBJ2-2, with 8 positions matching TRBD1. Germline CDR1 ENHRY, CDR2 SYGVKD. The CDR3 consists of 17 residues. The CDR3 reads CAISESAGTGNTGELFF. CDR3 coding DNA: TGTGCCATCAGCGAGTCCGCCGGGACAGGGAACACCGGGGAGCTGTTTTTT.

This clone was picked up many times. The chain has TRBV2 and TRBJ1-2, with a possible D match to TRBD1 (5 bases). The CDR3 totals 13 residues. Germline CDR1 reads SNHLY; CDR2 reads FYNNEI. The ends were cut back, 5 bases at V and 8 bases at J, with 15 bases in the middle. The CDR3 loop reads CASSTTGSWGYTF. In DNA form, the CDR3 reads TGTGCCAGCAGTACTACAGGAAGCTGGGGCTACACCTTC.

The chain joins TRBV18 to TRBJ1-4, with 8 bases that match TRBD1. The CDR3 spans 15 residues. Trimming cost V 4 bases and J 0 bases; bases outside gene matches: 1. Germline values: CDR1 KGHSH, CDR2 LQKENI. The CDR3 spells CASSRGQATNEKLFF. The CDR3 bases are TGTGCCAGCTCACGGGGACAGGCAACTAATGAAAAACTGTTTTTT.

The chain recombines TRBV19 with TRBJ2-5; 8 bases are a match to TRBD2. J was trimmed by 9 bases and V by 5 bases; bases with no gene match: 14. This CDR3 contains 15 residues. From germline, CDR1 is LNHDA and CDR2 SQIVND (reference sequence). CDR3 nucleotide sequence: TGTGCCAGTAGTCCCTATCATGGAGCGGGGGATTCCCAGTACTTC. This sequence encodes CASSPYHGAGDSQYF.

The chain has TRBV5-4 and TRBJ2-2; the D gene is possibly TRBD2 (6 bases). The germline V gene encodes CDR1 SGHNT and CDR2 YYREEE (reference sequence). Between the trimmed V and J ends, which lost 4 bases and 1 base, there was a span of 14 bases. CDR3 length: 16 residues. The DNA of the CDR3 is TGTGCCAGCAGCATCGACCCGGGGGTGAACACCGGGGAGCTGTTTTTT. Residues: CASSIDPGVNTGELFF.

There are a few counts of this clone. The chain joins TRBV11-2 to TRBJ2-7; TRBD2 agrees at 13 bases. The CDR3 contains 15 residues. Trimming took 4 bases from V and 7 from J; bases not matched to a gene: 7. CDR1 is SGHAT, CDR2 FQNNGV, per germline. CDR3 region: CASSSTSGRAGEQYF. Here the CDR3 DNA reads TGTGCCAGCAGCTCAACTAGCGGGAGGGCTGGGGAGCAGTACTTC.

The rearrangement joins TRBV3-1 (or the pseudogene TRBV3-2) to TRBJ1-2; 8 positions agree with TRBD1. The CDR3 contains 17 residues. The V gene's germline CDR1 is LGHDT and CDR2 YNNKEL (reference sequence). The junction had 12 bases not matched to a gene; V was cut back by 5 bases and J by 1 base. This CDR3 is CASSFRGRREDNYGYTF. CDR3 nucleotide sequence: TGTGCCAGCAGCTTCAGGGGGCGACGAGAAGATAACTATGGCTACACCTTC.

J is TRBJ1-1 and V is TRBV27; TRBD1 matches 7 bases. The CDR3 length is 13 residues. CDR1 is MNHEY, CDR2 SMNVEV, per germline (reference sequence). V dropped 5 bases and J dropped 2; count of bases not matched to a gene: 2. Here the CDR3 reads CASSRTGNTEAFF. The DNA of the CDR3 is TGTGCCAGCAGTCGGACAGGCAACACTGAAGCTTTCTTT.

The chain carries TRBV9 and TRBJ1-6, with D perhaps matching TRBD1 (6 bases). Germline V gene sequence: CDR1 SGDLS, CDR2 YYNGEE. V was clipped by 0 bases and J by 10 bases, with 17 bases between them. CDR3 length: 16 residues. The chain's CDR3 is CASSVGSMAGESPLHF. The DNA of the CDR3 is TGTGCCAGCAGCGTAGGATCGATGGCAGGGGAGTCACCCCTCCACTTT.

This rearrangement joins TRBV4-1 to TRBJ1-2; the match to TRBD1 covers 8 bases. This CDR3 is 14 amino acids long. Trimming removed 8 bases from V and 7 bases from J; junction bases left unmatched: 12. CDR1 is MGHRA and CDR2 is YSYEKL in the germline V gene. CDR3 protein: CASGQGAGGSGYTF. The CDR3 DNA sequence: TGCGCCAGCGGTCAGGGAGCAGGGGGCTCTGGCTACACCTTC.

The chain recombines TRBV14 with TRBJ2-1, with TRBD2 identical over 7 bases. The J segment lost 0 bases and the V segment lost 2 bases, leaving 4 bases of the junction unmatched. Germline V lookup: CDR1 SGHDN, CDR2 FVKESK. The CDR3 runs 16 residues. The CDR3 sequence: CASSQLAGVSYNEQFF. The CDR3, as DNA: TGTGCCAGCAGCCAACTCGCGGGGGTCTCCTACAATGAGCAGTTCTTC.

The V and J genes are TRBV27 and TRBJ2-2; 7 bases align to TRBD1. The trim removed 0 bases at V and 2 bases at J, leaving 9 bases unmatched. Germline CDR1 is MNHEY and CDR2 is SMNVEV (reference sequence). This CDR3 has 18 residues. CDR3 nucleotide sequence: TGTGCCAGCAGTTTATCCACTCGAAGGGGGCGCAACACCGGGGAGCTGTTTTTT. Encoded protein: CASSLSTRRGRNTGELFF.

This clone was seen a handful of times. This CDR3 is CASSLLAGQGNEKLFF. As DNA, the CDR3 is TGTGCCAGCAGCTTATTGGCGGGACAGGGTAATGAAAAACTGTTTTTT. The chain has TRBV7-8 and TRBJ1-4, with 9 positions matching TRBD1. Germline trimming cut 2 bases from V and 4 bases from J; bases unmatched to any gene: 5. This CDR3 is built from 16 residues. Germline CDR1 and CDR2: SGHVS and FQNEAQ.

The rearrangement joins TRBV6-5 to TRBJ1-2, with D possibly being TRBD1 (6 bases). V lost 5 bases to trimming and J lost 8 bases, with 15 bases between them. This CDR3 is 13 amino acids long. CDR1 and CDR2 (germline): MNHEY, SVGAGI. The CDR3 is CASSPTGPGGYTF. DNA of the CDR3: TGTGCCAGCAGTCCCACAGGGCCCGGCGGCTACACCTTC.

V gene TRBV5-1 combines with J gene TRBJ2-2; TRBD2 is a possible D gene (6 bases). The CDR3 is made up of 15 amino acids. Trimming stripped 7 bases from V and 6 bases from J, with 19 bases between. In germline, CDR1 is SGHRS, CDR2 YFSETQ. The CDR3 loop reads CASAAGPSSSGELFF. The CDR3 DNA reads as TGCGCCAGCGCTGCGGGGCCCTCATCCTCCGGGGAGCTGTTTTTT.

V usage is TRBV5-6 and J usage is TRBJ2-2; tentative D call: TRBD2 (6 bases). The CDR3 is 14 amino acids. Trimming left V 0 bases short and J 4 bases short, with 7 bases between. Germline CDR1 SGHDT, CDR2 YYEEEE. This CDR3 reads CASSLGGGTGELFF. Here the CDR3 DNA reads TGTGCCAGCAGCTTGGGGGGAGGCACCGGGGAGCTGTTTTTT.

The chain links TRBV4-2 to TRBJ2-7; 9 nucleotides match TRBD2. J was trimmed by 6 bases and V by 3 bases; bases with no gene match: 0. The CDR3 has 12 amino acids. Germline V gives CDR1 LGHNA, CDR2 YNFKEQ. The CDR3 loop reads CASSQTSGEQYF. As DNA, the CDR3 is TGTGCCAGCAGCCAGACTAGCGGCGAGCAGTACTTC.

The chain joins TRBV29-1 to TRBJ2-3; TRBD2 matches 13 bases. Unmatched junction bases numbered 16, after V lost 6 bases and J lost 4 bases. The CDR3 covers 18 residues. Looked up from germline, CDR1 is SQVTM and CDR2 is ANQGSEA. CDR3 loop: CSVGTSGTFLGGADTQYF. CDR3 DNA sequence: TGCAGCGTAGGGACTAGCGGGACTTTCCTTGGGGGAGCAGATACGCAGTATTTT.

J is TRBJ2-5 and V is TRBV23-1, with 9 nucleotides matching TRBD2. TRBV23-1 is noted as an ORF with a role that remains uncertain. The CDR3 runs to 16 residues. V lost 6 bases, J lost 5 bases, and 13 bases stayed unmatched. For the CDR3, the DNA is TGCGCCAGCAGCCTCGATGGGCGGGGGGGCCCCGAGACCCAGTACTTC. Protein product: CASSLDGRGGPETQYF.

This chain uses TRBV9 with TRBJ2-3; D not certain. V was clipped by 4 bases and J by 2 bases, with 5 bases between them. The CDR3 is 12 amino acids. Germline values: CDR1 SGDLS, CDR2 YYNGEE. This CDR3 reads CASSPFTDTQYF. CDR3 bases: TGTGCCAGCAGCCCCTTCACAGATACGCAGTATTTT.

This clone appeared once. The rearrangement uses TRBV20-1 and TRBJ2-3; D may be TRBD2 (5 bases). Germline V gene sequence: CDR1 DFQATT, CDR2 SNEGSKA (reference sequence). The CDR3 has 14 amino acids. V was trimmed by 3 bases and J by 5 bases, leaving 15 bases between them. The CDR3 DNA reads as TGCAGTGCTAGTGAGAGGGTAGGTGAAGATACGCAGTATTTT. Protein product: CSASERVGEDTQYF.

The chain links TRBV9 to TRBJ2-7, with D possibly TRBD2 on 6 matching bases. CDR3 length: 14 amino acids. The germline V gene encodes CDR1 SGDLS and CDR2 YYNGEE. Between the trimmed V and J ends, which lost 4 bases and 2 bases, there was a span of 13 bases. The CDR3 DNA follows: TGTGCCAGCAGCCCCCACCGGACTACCTACGAGCAGTACTTC. Protein sequence: CASSPHRTTYEQYF. Full variable domain (outside the CDR3, taken from reference TRBV9 and TRBJ2-7): DSGVTQTPKHLITATGQRVTLRCSPRSGDLSVYWYQQSLDQGLQFLIQYYNGEERAKGNILERFSAQQFPDLHSELNLSSLELGDSALYFCASSPHRTTYEQYFGPGTRLTVT.